A single T cell receptor (beta chain) is shown here with its context. This entry comes from a study of blood T cell repertoires in COVID-19. Study as a whole: Samples of COVID-19 (acute and convalescent) were obtained from the United States, Italy and Spain. PBMCs, B-cell-depleted T cells, or T cells were the source of the cDNA or gDNA that made up the material.

Generated by immunoSEQ multiplex PCR, the TCRdb table keeps only in-frame clones and is missing some. The sample records about 210,000 clones, 75% to 90% being singletons. Participants' reported clinical history set cohort assignment. Recovery meant two consecutive negative NP/OP PCR tests, professional clearance, or resolved symptoms. The sequence derives from a middle-aged man who had recovered from COVID-19. The sequenced sample was PBMCs or T cells enriched from blood (not recorded which).

The CDR3 nucleotides read TGTGCCAGCAACAGGGACCCGAACACTGAAGCTTTCTTT. This encodes CASNRDPNTEAFF. This chain links TRBV2 with TRBJ1-1; possibly TRBD1 for D (6 bases). Germline lookup yields CDR1 SNHLY and CDR2 FYNNEI. The CDR3 sequence is 13 residues long. V gave up 7 bases and J gave up 1 base, with 10 bases separating them.